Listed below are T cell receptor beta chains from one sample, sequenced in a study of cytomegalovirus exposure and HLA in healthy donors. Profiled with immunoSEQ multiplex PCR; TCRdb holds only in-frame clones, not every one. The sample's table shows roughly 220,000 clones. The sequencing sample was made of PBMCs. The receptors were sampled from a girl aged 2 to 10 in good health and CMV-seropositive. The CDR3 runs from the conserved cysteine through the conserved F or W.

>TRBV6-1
CASSSGTGSQPQHF
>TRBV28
CASSFSLAVEKLFF
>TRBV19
CASSIAGGLPYEQYF
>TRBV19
CASSIQVNTEAFF
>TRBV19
CASNLAGVTGELFF
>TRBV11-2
CASMVRGSSLNTIYF
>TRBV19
CASSKGTGPQETQYF
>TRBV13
CASSLGGGTAPSYEQYF
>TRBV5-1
CASSLDDRPFGNTIYF
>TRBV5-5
CASSLEQGAIGYTF
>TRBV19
CASSMGFNAGNTIYF
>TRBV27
CASSAGQFVAQHF
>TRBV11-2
CASSLKTGRVAGNTIYF
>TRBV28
CASSLPAGAYEQYF
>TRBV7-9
CASSYGTVGSNQPQHF
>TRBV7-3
CASSLRTSGSHNEQFF
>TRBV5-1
CASSFLASGRPTGELFF
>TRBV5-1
CASSLASGRIAYEQYF
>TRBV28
CASSPLAGDIFYEQYF
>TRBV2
CASSLSRGGDYGYTF
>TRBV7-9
CASSSVPVSGANVLTF
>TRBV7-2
CASSQRAGSTDTQYF
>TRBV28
CASSSTGGSGNTIYF
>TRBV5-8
CASSLGENQPQHF
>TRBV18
CASSPLPWLQGSPSGNTIYF
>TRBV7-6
CASSLQGPSSGNTIYF
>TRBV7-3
CASSRVAGGLSGANVLTF
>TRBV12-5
CASGLAGANTGELFF
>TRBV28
CASSSRLVLGEQYF
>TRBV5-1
CASSSWTGVDGYTF
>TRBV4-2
CASSQDIPQAGDTGELFF
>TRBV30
CAWSVLVANTEAFF
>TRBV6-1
CASRGAGNEQFF
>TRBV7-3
CASSESGTGTPFSGYTF
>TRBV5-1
CASSGYLAAGANVLTF
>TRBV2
CASSEGQGGYGYTF
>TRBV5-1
CASSLVLEFSTDTQYF
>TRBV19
CASSIEAFTGELFF
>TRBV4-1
CASSQGSLGADTQYF
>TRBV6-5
CASSPSGAGNTIYF
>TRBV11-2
CASSLTVNTEAFF
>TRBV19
CASRNQGETEAFF
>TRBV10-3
CAIAGQANYNEQFF
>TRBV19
CASSMGAGGAYEQYF
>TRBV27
CASSLTGGNQPQHF
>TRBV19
CATAQRELIGEQFF
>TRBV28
CASREGGNEQFF
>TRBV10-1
CASSEAKTGDPQYF
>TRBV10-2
CATADGQGARGYTF
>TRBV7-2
CASSSETGSYEQYF